Listed below are T cell receptor beta chains from one sample, sequenced in a study of blood T cells in healthy people across ages. From the 5' RACE reads, TCRdb called clonotypes with MiXCR, one entry per CDR3 protein. This sample carries around 1.1 million distinct CDR3 sequences, less than 45% of them seen once, and the ten largest clones take 10% to 15%. Input material: blood. The receptor source for this set is a man aged 18 to 30 in good health. Each CDR3 is given with its conserved first and last residue.

TRBJ1-1,TRBV11-2,18,CASSPLPRVGRALTEAFF
TRBJ1-2,TRBV4-2,15,CASSQDRNTNYGYTF
TRBJ2-7,TRBV20-1,13,CSAVRTGKYEQYF
TRBJ1-2,TRBV10-3,14,CAISEQNRNYGYTF
TRBJ2-3,TRBV20-1,15,CSARGLAGGTDTQYF
TRBJ2-2,TRBV12-5,17,CASGLAEPIFSTGELFF
TRBJ2-7,TRBV7-2,15,CASSLLGADSYEQYF
TRBJ2-1,TRBV6-1,13,CASSGGGTIEQFF
TRBJ1-5,TRBV27,18,CASSSGELRGYSNQPQHF
TRBJ1-1,TRBV4-3,16,CASSQGGPYEDTEAFF
TRBJ1-4,TRBV10-3,13,CAINSGVGEKLFF
TRBJ1-4,TRBV7-9,17,CASSLQSPNRVNEKLFF
TRBJ2-3,TRBV9,14,CASSVVPNTDTQYF
TRBJ1-2,TRBV7-2,15,CASSVSTRARYGYTF
TRBJ2-1,TRBV5-1,13,CASSLSGAKETFF
TRBJ1-2,TRBV27,15,CASSLSIDSNYGYTF
TRBJ2-5,TRBV7-2,15,CASSLRTSGVETQYF
TRBJ1-1,TRBV7-3,15,CASRDPGTENTEAFF
TRBJ2-7,TRBV5-1,16,CASSPLGAQWENEQYF
TRBJ2-1,TRBV27,15,CASSLSGTGAYEQFF
NA,TRBV3-1,15,CASSHRGGWQETQYF
TRBJ2-3,TRBV7-9,15,CASSFTGTPTDTQYF
TRBJ2-7,TRBV2,14,CASQPGGRDNEQYF
TRBJ1-6,TRBV20-1,13,CSAQQGPNSPLHF
TRBJ1-1,TRBV12-3/TRBV12-4,14,CASSWTGENTEAFF
TRBJ2-5,TRBV20-1,16,CSPKPQLAGSQETQYF
TRBJ1-1,TRBV5-1,14,CASSIRAPNTEAFF
TRBJ2-1,TRBV3-1,20,CASSLRPGRSGGIVRNGQFF
TRBJ1-1,TRBV28,13,CASLRTVHTEAFF